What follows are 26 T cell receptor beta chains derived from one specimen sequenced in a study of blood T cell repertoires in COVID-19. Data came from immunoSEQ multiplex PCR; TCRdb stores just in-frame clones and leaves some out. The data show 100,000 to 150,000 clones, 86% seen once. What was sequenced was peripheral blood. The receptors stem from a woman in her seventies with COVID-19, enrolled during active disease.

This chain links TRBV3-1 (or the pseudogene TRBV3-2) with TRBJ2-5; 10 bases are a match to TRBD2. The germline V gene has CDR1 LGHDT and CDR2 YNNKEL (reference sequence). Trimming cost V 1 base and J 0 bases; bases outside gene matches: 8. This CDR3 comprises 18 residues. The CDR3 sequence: CASSQGSSGGEYQETQYF. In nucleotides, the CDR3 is TGTGCCAGCAGCCAAGGTTCTAGCGGGGGTGAGTACCAAGAGACCCAGTACTTC.

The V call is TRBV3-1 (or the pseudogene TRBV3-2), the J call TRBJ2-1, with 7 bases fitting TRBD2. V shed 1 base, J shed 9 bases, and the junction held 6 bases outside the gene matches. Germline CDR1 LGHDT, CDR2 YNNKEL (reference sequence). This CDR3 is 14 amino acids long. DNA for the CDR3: TGTGCCAGCAGCCAAGGCGGGTGGGAGGGTGAGCAGTTCTTC. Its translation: CASSQGGWEGEQFF.

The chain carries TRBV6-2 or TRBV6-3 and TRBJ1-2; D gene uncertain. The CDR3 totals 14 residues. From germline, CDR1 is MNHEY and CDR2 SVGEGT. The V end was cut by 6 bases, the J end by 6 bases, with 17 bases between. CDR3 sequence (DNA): TGTGCCAGCAGCTTCCCTGGGAGGGAGGATGGCTACACCTTC. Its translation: CASSFPGREDGYTF.

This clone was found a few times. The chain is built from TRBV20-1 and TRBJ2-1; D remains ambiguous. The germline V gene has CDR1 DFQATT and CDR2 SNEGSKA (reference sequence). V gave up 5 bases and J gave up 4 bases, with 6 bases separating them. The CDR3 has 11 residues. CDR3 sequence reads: CSAHFYNEQFF. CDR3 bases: TGCAGTGCTCATTTTTACAATGAGCAGTTCTTC.

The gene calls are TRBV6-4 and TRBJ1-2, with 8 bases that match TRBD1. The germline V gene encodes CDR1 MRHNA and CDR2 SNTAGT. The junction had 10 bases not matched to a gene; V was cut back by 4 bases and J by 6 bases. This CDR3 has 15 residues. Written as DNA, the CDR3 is TGTGCCAGCAGTGGAGGCCCCAGGGGGCAACATGGCTACACCTTC. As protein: CASSGGPRGQHGYTF.

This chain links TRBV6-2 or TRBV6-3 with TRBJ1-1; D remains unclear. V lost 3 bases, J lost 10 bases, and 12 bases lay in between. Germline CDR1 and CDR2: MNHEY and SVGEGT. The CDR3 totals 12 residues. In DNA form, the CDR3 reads TGTGCCAGCAGTTATAGCGGGGTTGCAGCTTTCTTT. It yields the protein CASSYSGVAAFF.

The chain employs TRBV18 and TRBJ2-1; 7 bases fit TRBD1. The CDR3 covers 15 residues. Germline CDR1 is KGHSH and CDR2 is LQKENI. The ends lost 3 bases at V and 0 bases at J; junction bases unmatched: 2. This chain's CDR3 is CASSPDRSSYNEQFF. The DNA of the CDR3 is TGTGCCAGCTCACCGGACAGGAGCTCCTACAATGAGCAGTTCTTC.

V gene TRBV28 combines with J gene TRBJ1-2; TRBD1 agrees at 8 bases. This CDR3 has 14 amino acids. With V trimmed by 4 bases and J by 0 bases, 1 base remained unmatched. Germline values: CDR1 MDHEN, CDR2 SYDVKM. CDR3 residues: CASSWGQANYGYTF. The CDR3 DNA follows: TGTGCCAGCAGTTGGGGACAGGCTAACTATGGCTACACCTTC.

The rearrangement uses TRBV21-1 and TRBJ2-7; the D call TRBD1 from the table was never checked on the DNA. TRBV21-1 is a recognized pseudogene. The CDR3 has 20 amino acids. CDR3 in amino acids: CASSAHPGQGIHPPLEEQYF. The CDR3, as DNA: TGTGCCAGCAGCGCCCATCCGGGACAGGGGATTCACCCTCCTTTGGAAGAGCAGTACTTC.

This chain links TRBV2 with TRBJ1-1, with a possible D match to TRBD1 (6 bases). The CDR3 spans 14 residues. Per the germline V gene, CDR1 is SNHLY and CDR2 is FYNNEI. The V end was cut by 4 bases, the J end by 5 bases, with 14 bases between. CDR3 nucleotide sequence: TGTGCCAGCAGTGCCGGGACAAGGGGGACTGAAGCTTTCTTT. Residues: CASSAGTRGTEAFF.

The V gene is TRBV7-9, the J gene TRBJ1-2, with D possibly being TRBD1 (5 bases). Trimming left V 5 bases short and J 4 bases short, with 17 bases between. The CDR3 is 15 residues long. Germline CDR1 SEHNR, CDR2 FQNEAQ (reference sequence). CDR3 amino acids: CASSQAGGGPYGYTF. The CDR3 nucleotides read TGTGCCAGCAGCCAGGCCGGGGGAGGCCCCTATGGCTACACCTTC.

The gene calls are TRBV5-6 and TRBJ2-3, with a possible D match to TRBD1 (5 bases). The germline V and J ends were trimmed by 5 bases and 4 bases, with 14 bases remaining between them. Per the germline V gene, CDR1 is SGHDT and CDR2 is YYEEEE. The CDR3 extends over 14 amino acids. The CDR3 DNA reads TGTGCCAGCAGTACCGGAATAGGGGCAGATACGCAGTATTTT. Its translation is CASSTGIGADTQYF.

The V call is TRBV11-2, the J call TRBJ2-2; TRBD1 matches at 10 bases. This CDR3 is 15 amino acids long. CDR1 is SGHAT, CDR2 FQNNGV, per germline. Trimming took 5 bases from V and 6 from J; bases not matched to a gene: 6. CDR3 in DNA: TGTGCCAGCAGCACCCGGACAGGGGGTTCCGGGGAGCTGTTTTTT. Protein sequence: CASSTRTGGSGELFF.

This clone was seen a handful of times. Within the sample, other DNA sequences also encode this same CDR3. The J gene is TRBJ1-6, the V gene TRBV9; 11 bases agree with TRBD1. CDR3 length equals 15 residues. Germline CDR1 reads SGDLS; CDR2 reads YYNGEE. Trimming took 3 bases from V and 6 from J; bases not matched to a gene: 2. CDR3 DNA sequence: TGTGCCAGCAGCGCGGGACAGGGGGGTAATTCACCCCTCCACTTT. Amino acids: CASSAGQGGNSPLHF. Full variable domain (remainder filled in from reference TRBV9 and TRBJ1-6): DSGVTQTPKHLITATGQRVTLRCSPRSGDLSVYWYQQSLDQGLQFLIQYYNGEERAKGNILERFSAQQFPDLHSELNLSSLELGDSALYFCASSAGQGGNSPLHFGNGTRLTVT.

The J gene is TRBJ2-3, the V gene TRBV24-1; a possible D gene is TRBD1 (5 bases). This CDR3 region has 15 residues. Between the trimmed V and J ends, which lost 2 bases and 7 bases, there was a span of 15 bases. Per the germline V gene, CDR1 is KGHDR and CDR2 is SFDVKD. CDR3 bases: TGTGCCACCAGTGATTCGACAGCCTCGGTGAATACGCAGTATTTT. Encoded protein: CATSDSTASVNTQYF.

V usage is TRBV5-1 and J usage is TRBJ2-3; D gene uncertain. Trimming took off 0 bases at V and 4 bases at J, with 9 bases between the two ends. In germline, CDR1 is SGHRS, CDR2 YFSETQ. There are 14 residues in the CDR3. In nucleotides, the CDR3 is TGCGCCAGCAGCTTGGGTGGCGGAGCAGATACGCAGTATTTT. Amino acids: CASSLGGGADTQYF.

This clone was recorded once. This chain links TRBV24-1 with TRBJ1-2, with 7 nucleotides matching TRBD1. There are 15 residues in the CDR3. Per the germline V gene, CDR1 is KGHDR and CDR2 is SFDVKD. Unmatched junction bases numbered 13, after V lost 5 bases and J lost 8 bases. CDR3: CATSVEHRGQGGYTF. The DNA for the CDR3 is TGTGCCACCAGTGTCGAGCACAGGGGTCAGGGGGGCTACACCTTC.

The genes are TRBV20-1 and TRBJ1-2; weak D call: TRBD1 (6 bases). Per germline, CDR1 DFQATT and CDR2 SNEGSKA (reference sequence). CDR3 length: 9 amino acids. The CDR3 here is CRGGRGYTF. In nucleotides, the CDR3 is TGCAGAGGGGGACGAGGCTACACCTTC.

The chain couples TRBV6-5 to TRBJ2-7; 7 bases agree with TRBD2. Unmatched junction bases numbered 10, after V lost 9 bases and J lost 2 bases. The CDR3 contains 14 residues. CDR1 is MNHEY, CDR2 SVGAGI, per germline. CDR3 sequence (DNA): TGTGCCAGTTCCAAGGGAGGGAAAACCTACGAGCAGTACTTC. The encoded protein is CASSKGGKTYEQYF.

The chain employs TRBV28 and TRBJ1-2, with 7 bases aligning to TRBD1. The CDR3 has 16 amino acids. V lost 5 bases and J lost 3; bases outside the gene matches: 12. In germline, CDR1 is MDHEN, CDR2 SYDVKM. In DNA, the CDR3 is TGTGCCAGCAGTCCGACAGGGCCTCAAGCTGACTATGGCTACACCTTC. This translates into CASSPTGPQADYGYTF.

The CDR3 spells CAWSGRDRNNSPLHF. CDR3 in DNA: TGTGCCTGGAGTGGGAGGGACAGAAATAATTCACCCCTCCACTTT. The chain carries TRBV30 and TRBJ1-6; TRBD1 agrees at 7 bases. The J segment lost 5 bases and the V segment lost 1 base, leaving 5 bases of the junction unmatched. CDR1 is GTSNPN, CDR2 SVGIG, per germline (reference sequence). This CDR3 spans 15 amino acids.

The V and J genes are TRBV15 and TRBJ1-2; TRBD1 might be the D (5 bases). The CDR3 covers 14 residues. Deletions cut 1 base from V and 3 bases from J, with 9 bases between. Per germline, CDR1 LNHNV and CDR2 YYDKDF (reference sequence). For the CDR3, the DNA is TGTGCCACCAGCAGAGGGTGGGGGGACTATGGCTACACCTTC. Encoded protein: CATSRGWGDYGYTF.

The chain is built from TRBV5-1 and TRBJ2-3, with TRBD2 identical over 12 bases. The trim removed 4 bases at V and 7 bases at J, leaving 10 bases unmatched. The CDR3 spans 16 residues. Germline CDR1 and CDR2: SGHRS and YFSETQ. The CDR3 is CASSQTSGGPQNTQYF. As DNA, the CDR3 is TGCGCCAGCAGCCAGACTAGCGGGGGCCCGCAGAATACGCAGTATTTT.

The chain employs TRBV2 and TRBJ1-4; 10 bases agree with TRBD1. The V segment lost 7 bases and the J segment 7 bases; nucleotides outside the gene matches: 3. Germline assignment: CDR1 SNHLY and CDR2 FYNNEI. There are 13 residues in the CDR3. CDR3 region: CASKRTGGEKLFF. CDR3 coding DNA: TGTGCCAGCAAAAGGACAGGGGGTGAAAAACTGTTTTTT.

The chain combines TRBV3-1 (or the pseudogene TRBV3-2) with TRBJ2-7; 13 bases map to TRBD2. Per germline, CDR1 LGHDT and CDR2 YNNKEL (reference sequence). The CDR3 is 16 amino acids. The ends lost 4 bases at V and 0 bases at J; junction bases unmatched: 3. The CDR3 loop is CASSRLAGGPSYEQYF. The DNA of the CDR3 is TGTGCCAGCAGCCGACTAGCGGGGGGCCCCTCCTACGAGCAGTACTTC.

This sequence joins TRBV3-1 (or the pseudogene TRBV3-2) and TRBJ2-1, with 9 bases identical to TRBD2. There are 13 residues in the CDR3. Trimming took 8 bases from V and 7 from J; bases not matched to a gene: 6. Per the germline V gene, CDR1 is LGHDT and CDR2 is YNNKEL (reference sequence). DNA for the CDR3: TGTGCCAGCGATGGCGGGGGGGCAAATGAGCAGTTCTTC. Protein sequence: CASDGGGANEQFF.